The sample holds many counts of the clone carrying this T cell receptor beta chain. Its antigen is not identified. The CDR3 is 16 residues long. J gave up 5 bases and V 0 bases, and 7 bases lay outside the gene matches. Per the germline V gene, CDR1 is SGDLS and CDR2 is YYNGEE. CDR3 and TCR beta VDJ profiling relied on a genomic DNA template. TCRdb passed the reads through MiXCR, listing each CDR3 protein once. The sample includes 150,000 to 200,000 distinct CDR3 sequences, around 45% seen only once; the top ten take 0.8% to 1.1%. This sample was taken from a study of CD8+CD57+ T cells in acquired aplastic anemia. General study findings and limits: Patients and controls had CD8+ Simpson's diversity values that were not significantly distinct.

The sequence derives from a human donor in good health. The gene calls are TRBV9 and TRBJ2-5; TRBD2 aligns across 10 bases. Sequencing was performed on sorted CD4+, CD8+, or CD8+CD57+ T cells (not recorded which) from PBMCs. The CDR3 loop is CASSVARLAGVETQYF. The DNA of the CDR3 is TGTGCCAGCAGCGTAGCTAGGCTAGCGGGAGTCGAGACCCAGTACTTC.